These 5 T cell receptor beta chains originate from one sample sequenced in a study of Ad26.COV2.S vaccination and SARS-CoV-2 variants. As to treatment: around 19 received Ad26.COV2.S at low or high dose, single or two shots; five or six received placebo; per-sample allocation not given. The samples were gathered on day 63 after the first injection of vaccine or placebo. Data came from immunoSEQ multiplex PCR; TCRdb stores just in-frame clones and leaves some out. The data contain more than 300,000 clones, over 80% of them singletons. The sequences come from peripheral blood, collected in a trial of Ad26.COV2.S vaccine versus placebo. The receptor set was obtained from a person between 18 and 65 years old who received the Ad26.COV2.S COVID-19 vaccine or a placebo.

A single count supports this clone. The chain is built from TRBV11-2 and TRBJ1-4, with D perhaps TRBD1 (5 bases). V was cut by 5 bases and J by 0 bases, with 16 bases left in between. The CDR3 is 17 amino acids. The germline V gene has CDR1 SGHAT and CDR2 FQNNGV. The CDR3: CASSRTGGIATNEKLFF. The CDR3 DNA is TGTGCCAGCAGCCGAACCGGGGGGATAGCAACTAATGAAAAACTGTTTTTT.

This rearrangement joins TRBV6-1 to TRBJ1-1; TRBD1 might be the D (5 bases). Germline CDR1 is MNHNS and CDR2 is SASEGT. The CDR3 sequence is 17 residues long. V was cut by 0 bases and J by 1 base, with 15 bases left in between. For the CDR3, the DNA is TGTGCCAGCAGTGAAGCTCTAGGGGCGGGGGGGAACACTGAAGCTTTCTTT. Translated, it gives CASSEALGAGGNTEAFF.

V and J are TRBV2 and TRBJ2-5; 7 bases map to TRBD2. This CDR3 is 16 amino acids long. V was pared by 1 base and J by 4 bases, with 9 bases of the junction left unmatched. CDR1 is SNHLY and CDR2 is FYNNEI in the germline V gene. CDR3 in DNA: TGTGCCAGCAGTGAAGGGGCCAGCGGGGTCACAGAGACCCAGTACTTC. Protein: CASSEGASGVTETQYF. The whole variable domain, remainder taken from reference TRBV2 and TRBJ2-5, is EPEVTQTPSHQVTQMGQEVILRCVPISNHLYFYWYRQILGQKVEFLVSFYNNEISEKSEIFDDQFSVERPDGSNFTLKIRSTKLEDSAMYFCASSEGASGVTETQYFGPGTRLLVL.

In this sample, this clone turned up once. V usage is TRBV12-3 or TRBV12-4 and J usage is TRBJ2-5; weak D call: TRBD1 (5 bases). Trimming took off 6 bases at V and 4 bases at J, with 9 bases between the two ends. The CDR3 runs 12 residues. CDR3 loop: CASRPTGETQYF. The CDR3 bases are TGTGCCAGCAGACCTACAGGAGAGACCCAGTACTTC.

This clone showed up just once. V usage is TRBV5-1 and J usage is TRBJ2-3; 8 bases match TRBD2. Losses at the gene ends were 4 bases for V and 7 bases for J; bases not matched to a gene: 8. This CDR3 comprises 14 residues. CDR1 and CDR2 from the germline V gene are SGHRS and YFSETQ. CDR3 loop: CASSPGTRVNTQYF. The CDR3 DNA reads TGCGCCAGCAGCCCCGGGACTAGGGTGAATACGCAGTATTTT.